This T cell receptor beta chain is drawn from a study of blood T cell repertoires in COVID-19 (dated by TCRdb to 2019 to 2021). Regarding the complete study: Samples covering the acute and convalescent phases of COVID-19 were provided by collaborators in the United States, Italy and Spain. The prospective study material was composed of cDNA or gDNA derived from T cells, B-cell-depleted T cells, or PBMCs. Subjects who had been exposed to COVID-19, were actively infected with it, or had recovered from it provided the deeply sampled blood TCRbeta repertoires that made up the dataset. The repertoires were made available in a free public database intended to serve as a resource for research on the immune response to SARS-CoV-2. Samples came from the ongoing ImmuneRACE study (first 160 participants) plus 1,254 subjects from 6 global collaborators. Sample metadata almost always included a de-identified subject ID, COVID-19 status, age in years and sex. HLA class I and class II types, where available, came from metadata supplied by the sample provider rather than from assay-based typing. General conclusions and limits of the study: How much clinical and demographic metadata was included differed by source and by participant, and the metadata was provided uncurated.

TCRbeta CDR3 regions were amplified from genomic DNA using the immunoSEQ Assay, a bias-controlled multiplex PCR. The authors' analysis ran thus. The number of nucleated cells in each sample was estimated from the amplification of reference gene primers within the assay. To quantify the absolute abundance of each unique TCRbeta CDR3 rearrangement, sequence reads were collapsed and filtered. For each sample, productive Simpson clonality was calculated as the square root of Simpson's diversity index over productive rearrangements. TCRdb took this table from immuneACCESS and kept in-frame rearrangements with V and J called. Such tables lack part of the clones; where checked against another copy, unresolved V genes explain under half of the gap, and the rest is unexplained. V, J and clone size reflect that table, while D and trimming were determined from the DNA. This sample lists 75,000 to 90,000 clones; under 90% were detected once. About 11% of the sample is held by the ten biggest clonotypes.

From the cysteine up to the phenylalanine, the CDR3 has a length of 15 residues. CDR3 DNA is the only sequence kept; it has 45 bases, read in frame from the first base. Taken from the germline V gene, the CDR1 and CDR2 loops are KGHSH and LQKENI. Relative to germline, V is missing 3 bases and J is missing 4 bases, with 8 bases of the junction outside any gene match. Each collaborating institution followed its own protocols to collect whole blood in K2EDTA tubes. For TCRbeta analysis, collaborators shipped samples in one of three forms: frozen whole blood, isolated PBMCs, or DNA extracted from either of those sample types. As concerns this clone: Its antigen specificity is not known. It has no much larger one-base neighbor in the sample; base qualities were not kept.

This TCR came from a woman aged 40-49 years with active or convalescent COVID-19. The chain is assembled from TRBV18 and TRBJ1-2; TRBD1 fits 7 bases in the junction. Sequenced sample: peripheral blood. CDR3 loop: CASSPARDSIYGYTF. The nucleotide sequence reads as follows: TGTGCCAGCTCACCGGCTCGGGACAGCATCTATGGCTACACCTTC. The CDR3 plus the reference TRBV18 and TRBJ1-2 genes for the other parts give the full variable domain: NAGVMQNPRHLVRRRGQEARLRCSPMKGHSHVYWYRQLPEEGLKFMVYLQKENIIDESGMPKERFSAEFPKEGPSILRIQQVVRGDSAAYFCASSPARDSIYGYTFGSGTRLTVV.